These 32 T cell receptor beta chains originate from one sample sequenced in a study of blood T cell repertoires in COVID-19. Data came from immunoSEQ multiplex PCR; TCRdb stores just in-frame clones and leaves some out. The data hold some 320,000 clones, with around 90% observed a single time. The specimen was PBMCs or T cells enriched from blood (not recorded which). All receptors derive from a man aged 60 to 69 who had recovered from COVID-19.

The chain is built from TRBV18 and TRBJ2-1; TRBD2 matches at 10 bases. V lost 3 bases and J lost 7; bases outside the gene matches: 3. This CDR3 spans 14 amino acids. The germline V gene has CDR1 KGHSH and CDR2 LQKENI. The chain's CDR3 is CASSPGLAENEQFF. CDR3 coding DNA: TGTGCCAGCTCACCCGGACTAGCGGAGAATGAGCAGTTCTTC.

The chain has TRBV5-6 and TRBJ1-6, with D tentatively TRBD1 (5 bases). The germline CDR1 and CDR2 sequences are SGHDT and YYEEEE. V lost 4 bases, J lost 8 bases, and 13 bases lay in between. The CDR3 is made up of 14 amino acids. CDR3 residues: CASSGGVRDSPLHF. CDR3 coding DNA: TGTGCCAGCAGCGGGGGGGTTCGGGATTCACCCCTCCACTTT.

The gene calls are TRBV6-5 and TRBJ2-3; 8 bases map to TRBD1. Germline CDR1 and CDR2: MNHEY and SVGAGI. V dropped 8 bases and J dropped 1; count of bases not matched to a gene: 8. CDR3 length: 15 amino acids. CDR3 sequence reads: CASSYRGQGTDTQYF. CDR3 in DNA: TGTGCCAGCTCCTATAGGGGACAGGGCACAGATACGCAGTATTTT.

The CDR3 reads CASSQDGSGYNEQFF. As DNA, the CDR3 is TGTGCCAGCAGCCAAGATGGGTCGGGCTACAATGAGCAGTTCTTC. The chain has TRBV4-2 and TRBJ2-1, with D uncertain. This CDR3 has 15 amino acids. Germline lookup yields CDR1 LGHNA and CDR2 YNFKEQ. V lost 0 bases, J lost 3 bases, and 9 bases lay in between.

The CDR3 sequence is CASRYATNEKLFF. DNA of the CDR3: TGCGCCAGCAGATATGCAACTAATGAAAAACTGTTTTTT. The rearrangement joins TRBV5-1 to TRBJ1-4; D unresolved. V was shortened by 5 bases and J by 0 bases, with 5 bases between the two germline ends. The CDR3 totals 13 residues. The germline CDR1 and CDR2 sequences are SGHRS and YFSETQ.

For this clone: The sample holds other DNA sequences that translate to the same CDR3. V is TRBV5-5 and J is TRBJ2-5, with 12 bases aligning to TRBD1. This CDR3 contains 15 residues. J was trimmed by 4 bases and V by 2 bases; bases with no gene match: 3. Germline values: CDR1 SGHKS, CDR2 YYEKEE (reference sequence). The CDR3 DNA reads TGTGCCAGCAGCTTCGGGACAGGGGGCCGAGAGACCCAGTACTTC. It yields the protein CASSFGTGGRETQYF.

Remarks on this clone: The junction shows a germline mismatch at one end, possibly a read error. The rearrangement uses TRBV7-7 and TRBJ2-7; 7 bases fit TRBD1. Per germline, CDR1 SSHAT and CDR2 FNYEAQ (reference sequence). This CDR3 has 15 amino acids. The CDR3 sequence: CASSLRQGLTYEQYF. CDR3 sequence (DNA): TGTGCTAGCAGCCTTCGACAGGGCCTTACCTACGAGCAGTACTTC.

This clone was seen only once. This sequence joins TRBV7-2 and TRBJ1-4, with 7 bases that match TRBD1. After removal of 2 bases from V and 8 bases from J, the junction contained 8 bases not matched to a gene. There are 15 residues in the CDR3. Germline V gene data show CDR1 as SGHTA and CDR2 as FQGNSA. The CDR3 loop reads CASSLMAGGDEKLFF. The CDR3 bases are TGTGCCAGCAGCTTAATGGCAGGGGGAGACGAAAAACTGTTTTTT.

The chain has TRBV5-1 and TRBJ2-7; TRBD2 agrees at 10 bases. Trimming took 5 bases from V and 3 from J; bases not matched to a gene: 8. Germline V gene lookup returns CDR1 SGHRS and CDR2 YFSETQ. This CDR3 comprises 15 residues. CDR3 DNA: TGCGCCAGCAGGTTAGCGGGAGGTGAGAGCTACGAGCAGTACTTC. Amino acids: CASRLAGGESYEQYF.

This sequence joins TRBV7-3 and TRBJ2-2; 10 positions match TRBD1. This CDR3 comprises 15 residues. The V gene end was trimmed by 6 bases and the J gene end by 7 bases; junction bases not matched to a gene: 8. Germline CDR1 is SGHTA and CDR2 is FQGTGA. CDR3 loop: CASRRQGAENGELFF. CDR3 nucleotide sequence: TGTGCCAGCAGGAGACAGGGGGCAGAAAACGGGGAGCTGTTTTTT. Drawing the rest from reference TRBV7-3 and TRBJ2-2, the complete variable domain is GAGVSQTPSNKVTEKGKYVELRCDPISGHTALYWYRQSLGQGPEFLIYFQGTGAADDSGLPNDRFFAVRPEGSVSTLKIQRTERGDSAVYLCASRRQGAENGELFFGEGSRLTVL.

V usage is TRBV29-1 and J usage is TRBJ2-7; 8 nucleotides agree with TRBD2. This CDR3 is 12 amino acids long. V gave up 6 bases and J gave up 4 bases; unmatched junction bases: 5. CDR1 is SQVTM, CDR2 ANQGSEA, per germline. This CDR3 reads CSVGLAGYEQYF. Written as DNA, the CDR3 is TGCAGCGTCGGACTAGCAGGGTACGAGCAGTACTTC.

The chain combines TRBV18 with TRBJ2-7, with 13 bases matching TRBD2. This CDR3 region has 15 residues. V was pared by 3 bases and J by 4 bases, with 3 bases of the junction left unmatched. The germline gives CDR1 KGHSH, CDR2 LQKENI. CDR3 nucleotides: TGTGCCAGCTCACCCGGACTAGCGGGAGAGTACGAGCAGTACTTC. Translation: CASSPGLAGEYEQYF.

CDR3 region: CASSLRQGLSPYF. The DNA of the CDR3 is TGTGCCAGCAGCTTAAGGCAGGGACTTTCCCCTTACTTC. The chain joins TRBV11-2 to TRBJ2-7, with a weak D call TRBD2 (6 bases). CDR1 and CDR2 from the germline V gene are SGHAT and FQNNGV. V was shortened by 2 bases and J by 13 bases, with 18 bases between the two germline ends. CDR3 length equals 13 residues.

This clone was picked up one time. The chain has TRBV5-1 and TRBJ2-3; D is perhaps TRBD2 (5 bases). Germline V gives CDR1 SGHRS, CDR2 YFSETQ. V was clipped by 0 bases and J by 3 bases, with 11 bases between them. The CDR3 sequence is 15 residues long. The CDR3 sequence: CASSLERLGTDTQYF. The CDR3 bases are TGCGCCAGCAGCTTGGAGCGGTTGGGGACAGATACGCAGTATTTT.

The gene calls are TRBV7-2 and TRBJ1-1; no reliable D call. In germline, CDR1 is SGHTA, CDR2 FQGNSA. The CDR3 covers 15 residues. Deletions cut 5 bases from V and 8 bases from J, with 21 bases between. CDR3 in amino acids: CASSPRGTAQSEAFF. CDR3 in DNA: TGTGCCAGCAGCCCGAGAGGCACTGCTCAATCGGAAGCTTTCTTT.

This chain connects TRBV9 to TRBJ1-4; 7 bases fit TRBD1. The CDR3 is 15 residues long. Germline CDR1 SGDLS, CDR2 YYNGEE. The V segment lost 0 bases and the J segment 7 bases; nucleotides outside the gene matches: 6. CDR3 sequence (DNA): TGTGCCAGCAGCGTAGGGCAGGGGGGTATTGAAAAACTGTTTTTT. This encodes CASSVGQGGIEKLFF.

V usage is TRBV11-3 and J usage is TRBJ2-1; no clear D. Germline loops: CDR1 SGHNT, CDR2 YENEEA. V was trimmed by 7 bases and J by 15 bases, leaving 16 bases between them. This CDR3 has 11 residues. CDR3 protein: CASTSTLSRFF. DNA for the CDR3: TGTGCCAGCACCTCGACTCTGAGCCGGTTCTTC.

This clone showed up just once. The chain links TRBV28 to TRBJ1-1, with 7 nucleotides matching TRBD1. The V gene end was trimmed by 4 bases and the J gene end by 14 bases; junction bases not matched to a gene: 16. The CDR3 is 14 residues long. The V gene's germline CDR1 is MDHEN and CDR2 SYDVKM. In DNA, the CDR3 is TGTGCCAGCAGTTCCCCCACCGTACGACAGGGATCATTCTTT. Translated: CASSSPTVRQGSFF.

The chain employs TRBV5-5 and TRBJ2-2, with 10 bases matching TRBD2. V lost 0 bases, J lost 6 bases, and 11 bases stayed unmatched. The CDR3 spans 18 residues. The V gene's germline CDR1 is SGHKS and CDR2 YYEKEE (reference sequence). CDR3 nucleotide sequence: TGTGCCAGCAGCTTGGCGTCAGGGCCTAGCGGGAGACCCGGGGAGCTGTTTTTT. Protein product: CASSLASGPSGRPGELFF.

The chain joins TRBV5-1 to TRBJ2-1; 7 positions match TRBD2. The CDR3 covers 16 residues. Trimming removed 0 bases from V and 7 bases from J; junction bases left unmatched: 10. Per the germline V gene, CDR1 is SGHRS and CDR2 is YFSETQ. CDR3 coding DNA: TGCGCCAGCAGCTTGGTCAGCGGGAATAGGGAAAATGAGCAGTTCTTC. It specifies CASSLVSGNRENEQFF.

The chain recombines TRBV28 with TRBJ1-1, with 7 bases that match TRBD1. This CDR3 is 15 amino acids long. Unmatched junction bases numbered 8, after V lost 3 bases and J lost 4 bases. The germline V gene encodes CDR1 MDHEN and CDR2 SYDVKM. This CDR3 is CASSFATGFGTEAFF. CDR3 DNA sequence: TGTGCCAGCAGTTTTGCGACAGGGTTTGGCACTGAAGCTTTCTTT.

The rearrangement uses TRBV24-1 and TRBJ2-1; no clear D gene. Trimming shortened V by 4 bases and J by 2 bases, and 11 bases separated the two germline ends. The CDR3 extends over 15 amino acids. From germline, CDR1 is KGHDR and CDR2 SFDVKD. CDR3 nucleotide sequence: TGTGCCACCAGTGAGGAGAACCCCCCCTACAATGAGCAGTTCTTC. It is translated as CATSEENPPYNEQFF.

The chain carries TRBV10-1 and TRBJ2-1; the D gene is possibly TRBD2 (5 bases). This CDR3 is 14 amino acids long. Trimming took off 4 bases at V and 6 bases at J, with 13 bases between the two ends. Germline loops: CDR1 WNHNN, CDR2 SYGVQD (reference sequence). The CDR3 DNA follows: TGCGCCAGCAGTGTAGACCGGGGTAGCAATGAGCAGTTCTTC. This translates into CASSVDRGSNEQFF.

V gene TRBV7-3 combines with J gene TRBJ2-5, with 7 bases identical to TRBD2. The germline gives CDR1 SGHTA, CDR2 FQGTGA. This CDR3 has 13 residues. The V gene end was trimmed by 4 bases and the J gene end by 5 bases; junction bases not matched to a gene: 4. As DNA, the CDR3 is TGTGCCAGCAGCTCGGGGGGACGGGAGACCCAGTACTTC. It yields the protein CASSSGGRETQYF.

A single count supports this clone. The chain links TRBV7-9 to TRBJ2-2; no definite D call. Germline V gene lookup returns CDR1 SEHNR and CDR2 FQNEAQ (reference sequence). The CDR3 runs to 12 residues. Trimming stripped 3 bases from V and 6 bases from J, with 5 bases between. CDR3: CASSFTAGELFF. The CDR3 nucleotides are TGTGCCAGCAGCTTTACGGCCGGGGAGCTGTTTTTT.

The chain links TRBV4-1 to TRBJ2-1; D possibly corresponds to TRBD2 (6 bases). The V end lost 1 base, the J end lost 4 bases, and 14 bases lay between the germline ends. The CDR3 sequence is 16 residues long. Germline V gives CDR1 MGHRA, CDR2 YSYEKL. In DNA form, the CDR3 reads TGCGCCAGCAGCCAAGTTTTGGCGGGAATGTACAATGAGCAGTTCTTC. Residues: CASSQVLAGMYNEQFF.

The chain uses TRBV28 and TRBJ2-1; 11 bases fit TRBD2. V lost 10 bases, J lost 8 bases, and 10 bases stayed unmatched. The CDR3 runs to 14 residues. Germline-derived CDR1 and CDR2 are MDHEN and SYDVKM. The CDR3: CATERLAGLDEQFF. The CDR3 DNA reads TGTGCCACCGAACGACTAGCGGGATTGGATGAGCAGTTCTTC.

J is TRBJ2-1 and V is TRBV28; 9 nucleotides align to TRBD1. This CDR3 has 16 residues. Trimming removed 6 bases from V and 3 bases from J; junction bases left unmatched: 9. The V gene's germline CDR1 is MDHEN and CDR2 SYDVKM. The CDR3 nucleotides read TGTGCCAGCAGAAGGGACCGGGACAGGGACTACAATGAGCAGTTCTTC. Protein product: CASRRDRDRDYNEQFF.

The CDR3 loop is CASSALAGGPGNEQFF. The CDR3 nucleotides read TGCGCCAGCAGCGCCCTAGCGGGAGGGCCGGGTAATGAGCAGTTCTTC. The genes are TRBV5-1 and TRBJ2-1; 12 positions match TRBD2. Germline V lookup: CDR1 SGHRS, CDR2 YFSETQ. The CDR3 covers 16 residues. V shed 4 bases and J 7 bases; nucleotides not matched to a gene: 9.

The chain carries TRBV5-1 and TRBJ2-7; D is possibly TRBD2 (5 bases). Germline CDR1 reads SGHRS; CDR2 reads YFSETQ. The CDR3 totals 14 residues. Trimming removed 3 bases from V and 3 bases from J, with 13 bases in between. CDR3 amino acids: CASSYTPTNYEQYF. The CDR3 bases are TGCGCCAGCAGCTACACCCCGACTAACTACGAGCAGTACTTC.

Concerning this clone itself: The junction and the germline gene differ at one end; a read error may be behind it. The chain couples TRBV28 to TRBJ1-2, with 7 bases identical to TRBD1. CDR3 length equals 12 residues. Germline CDR1 is MDHEN and CDR2 is SYDVKM. CDR3 nucleotides: TGTGCCAGCAGTTTTACCCGGGACAGCGGATTCTTC. Residues: CASSFTRDSGFF.

The chain recombines TRBV27 with TRBJ1-1; D uncertain. The CDR3 is 13 amino acids. Trimming pared 5 bases from V and 0 bases from J, leaving 7 bases between. CDR1 MNHEY and CDR2 SMNVEV come from the germline V gene (reference sequence). CDR3 loop: CASSPQMNTEAFF. The CDR3 nucleotides are TGTGCCAGCAGTCCCCAAATGAACACTGAAGCTTTCTTT.